The 16 T cell receptor beta chains in this list originate from one sample, sequenced in a study of T cells after yellow fever vaccination. Each CDR3 protein gets one entry after TCRdb re-called the 5' RACE reads with MiXCR. This sample has 450,000 to 650,000 distinct CDR3 sequences; 21% occur once, and the top ten carry approximately 15%. The starting material was PBMCs, obtained 21 days after the first yellow fever vaccination. The origin of the receptors is a man aged 18 to 30 who received the YFV17D yellow fever vaccine.

This clonotype was seen a handful of times. The chain couples TRBV6-5 to TRBJ2-3, with 7 bases aligning to TRBD2. With 2 bases clipped from V and 2 bases from J, the junction kept 4 bases outside the gene matches. This CDR3 contains 15 residues. Germline V CDR1 and CDR2: MNHEY, SVGAGI. The CDR3 DNA is TGTGCCAGCAGTTACGACGCGGGGGACACAGATACGCAGTATTTT. It translates to CASSYDAGDTDTQYF.

This clonotype was counted only a few times. The chain combines TRBV7-2 with TRBJ2-5; perhaps D is TRBD1 or TRBD2 (5 bases each). Germline V gene data show CDR1 as SGHTA and CDR2 as FQGNSA. The V and J ends lost 5 bases and 3 bases respectively, with 10 bases between them. This CDR3 is 13 amino acids long. CDR3 protein: CASSRVGEETQYF. As DNA, the CDR3 is TGTGCCAGCAGCAGAGTGGGGGAAGAGACCCAGTACTTC.

V gene TRBV20-1 combines with J gene TRBJ2-5; 8 nucleotides match TRBD1. V was pared by 4 bases and J by 2 bases, with 3 bases of the junction left unmatched. The CDR3 contains 13 residues. CDR1 and CDR2 (germline): DFQATT, SNEGSKA (reference sequence). The CDR3 nucleotides read TGCAGTGCTACAGGGGGCGGACAAGAGACCCAGTACTTC. This codes for CSATGGGQETQYF.

J is TRBJ2-1 and V is TRBV6-4, with D tentatively TRBD2 (6 bases). The germline gives CDR1 MRHNA, CDR2 SNTAGT. Trimming shortened V by 2 bases and J by 7 bases, and 6 bases separated the two germline ends. This CDR3 has 12 amino acids. CDR3 sequence: CASSDGGNEQFF. In nucleotides, the CDR3 is TGTGCCAGCAGTGACGGGGGGAATGAGCAGTTCTTC.

The genes are TRBV11-2 and TRBJ2-2; TRBD1 matches 7 bases. The junction had 7 bases not matched to a gene; V was cut back by 1 base and J by 5 bases. CDR1 is SGHAT and CDR2 is FQNNGV in the germline V gene. The CDR3 totals 16 residues. CDR3 sequence (DNA): TGTGCCAGCAGCTTAGGGGACAGAGGGGAGACCGGGGAGCTGTTTTTT. Its protein is CASSLGDRGETGELFF.

CDR3 DNA: TGTGCCAGCAGTCCCGGGACAGGGGCTATGAGGGGCTACACCTTC. It specifies CASSPGTGAMRGYTF. V usage is TRBV12-3 or TRBV12-4 and J usage is TRBJ1-2, with TRBD1 matching over 10 bases. The CDR3 is 15 amino acids. V lost 5 bases, J lost 8 bases, and 11 bases stayed unmatched.

Details on this clonotype: A junction boundary mismatches the germline segment, possibly from a read error. The chain links TRBV29-1 to TRBJ2-3; the D gene could be TRBD1 or TRBD2 (5 bases each). This CDR3 is 14 amino acids long. Germline lookup yields CDR1 SQVTM and CDR2 ANQGSEA. The CDR3 bases are TGCAGCGTCGAAGGGACCCCACGGACAGATACGCAGTATTTT. It translates to CSVEGTPRTDTQYF.

This clonotype appeared a few times. The gene calls are TRBV5-1 and TRBJ2-5, with D hard to call. The CDR3 totals 14 residues. The V gene's germline CDR1 is SGHRS and CDR2 YFSETQ. The V gene lost 1 base and the J gene lost 5 bases, with 12 bases spanning the gap. In DNA form, the CDR3 reads TGCGCCAGCAGCTTGAAAATGGCAGTTGAGACCCAGTACTTC. This sequence encodes CASSLKMAVETQYF.

The rearrangement joins TRBV14 to TRBJ2-5; possibly TRBD2 for D (5 bases). Germline V lookup: CDR1 SGHDN, CDR2 FVKESK. The germline V and J ends were trimmed by 4 bases and 4 bases, with 13 bases remaining between them. The CDR3 spans 14 residues. CDR3 loop: CASSLGEHIETQYF. CDR3 sequence (DNA): TGTGCCAGCAGCCTGGGAGAACACATAGAGACCCAGTACTTC.

The gene calls are TRBV7-6 and TRBJ2-5, with D perhaps matching TRBD1 (6 bases). V lost 5 bases and J 7 bases, leaving 14 bases between the germline ends. The CDR3 loop spans 13 amino acids. From germline, CDR1 is SGHVS and CDR2 FNYEAQ. CDR3 amino acids: CASSETGPGTQYF. CDR3 DNA: TGTGCCAGCAGCGAGACAGGTCCGGGGACCCAGTACTTC.

The rearrangement joins TRBV5-4 to TRBJ2-4; D possibly uses TRBD1 or TRBD2 (5 bases each). Germline loops: CDR1 SGHNT, CDR2 YYREEE (reference sequence). This CDR3 contains 14 residues. The V end was cut by 4 bases, the J end by 6 bases, with 14 bases between. The CDR3 sequence is CASSAPTRGNIQYF. The CDR3 DNA follows: TGTGCCAGCAGCGCACCCACTAGGGGAAACATTCAGTACTTC. Combining the CDR3 with reference TRBV5-4 and TRBJ2-4 gives the whole variable domain ETGVTQSPTHLIKTRGQQVTLRCSSQSGHNTVSWYQQALGQGPQFIFQYYREEENGRGNFPPRFSGLQFPNYSSELNVNALELDDSALYLCASSAPTRGNIQYFGAGTRLSVL.

In this sample, this clonotype turned up many times. The V gene is TRBV7-2, the J gene TRBJ2-5; unclear D gene. Per germline, CDR1 SGHTA and CDR2 FQGNSA. The CDR3 runs to 16 residues. V lost 1 base, J lost 1 base, and 13 bases lay in between. The CDR3 nucleotides read TGTGCCAGCAGCTTAGTGGCAGCCAGTTTCCAAGAGACCCAGTACTTC. Translation gives CASSLVAASFQETQYF.

This sequence joins TRBV2 and TRBJ2-7; TRBD1 matches at 7 bases. CDR3 size: 13 residues. The V gene end was trimmed by 5 bases and the J gene end by 5 bases; junction bases not matched to a gene: 6. The germline gives CDR1 SNHLY, CDR2 FYNNEI. Here the CDR3 DNA reads TGTGCCAGCAGTTTCGACAGGGCAAACGAGCAGTACTTC. It encodes CASSFDRANEQYF.

A few counts support this clonotype. The chain carries TRBV9 and TRBJ1-4, with TRBD1 as a possible D gene (6 bases). The CDR3 has 16 amino acids. V was trimmed by 4 bases and J by 8 bases, leaving 21 bases between them. The germline CDR1 and CDR2 sequences are SGDLS and YYNGEE. The chain's CDR3 is CASSLGWRGHGEKLFF. CDR3 DNA sequence: TGTGCCAGCAGCCTCGGGTGGCGGGGACATGGCGAAAAACTGTTTTTT.

This clonotype appeared a few times. This CDR3 is CASSQVTGSRGYQETQYF. The CDR3 nucleotides are TGTGCCAGCAGCCAAGTAACGGGCAGCCGGGGATACCAAGAGACCCAGTACTTC. The chain joins TRBV4-2 to TRBJ2-5, with D possibly TRBD2 on 5 matching bases. Deletions cut 1 base from V and 0 bases from J, with 18 bases between. This CDR3 has 18 residues. CDR1 is LGHNA and CDR2 is YNFKEQ in the germline V gene.

The chain recombines TRBV6-5 with TRBJ1-2; maybe TRBD1 (6 bases). V was shortened by 4 bases and J by 8 bases, with 17 bases between the two germline ends. CDR3 length: 14 residues. Germline V gives CDR1 MNHEY, CDR2 SVGAGI. CDR3 amino acids: CASSFQQGRLGYTF. Here the CDR3 DNA reads TGTGCCAGCAGTTTCCAACAGGGTCGGCTGGGCTACACCTTC.